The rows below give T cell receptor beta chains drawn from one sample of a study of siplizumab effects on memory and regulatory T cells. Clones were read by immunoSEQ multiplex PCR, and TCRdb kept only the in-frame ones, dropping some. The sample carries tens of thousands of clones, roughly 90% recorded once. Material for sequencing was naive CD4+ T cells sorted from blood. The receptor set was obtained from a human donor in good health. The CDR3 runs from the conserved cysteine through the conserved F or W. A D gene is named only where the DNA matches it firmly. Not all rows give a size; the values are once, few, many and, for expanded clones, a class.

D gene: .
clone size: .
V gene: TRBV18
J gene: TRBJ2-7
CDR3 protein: CASSPLYRPSYEQYF
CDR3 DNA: TGTGCCAGCTCGCCACTGTATAGGCCCTCCTACGAGCAGTACTTC

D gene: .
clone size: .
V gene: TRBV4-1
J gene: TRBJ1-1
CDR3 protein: CASSQQGGGTEAFF
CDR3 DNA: TGCGCCAGCAGCCAACAAGGGGGGGGCACTGAAGCTTTCTTT

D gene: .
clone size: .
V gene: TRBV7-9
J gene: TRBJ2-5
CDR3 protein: CASSWMEETQYF
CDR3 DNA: TGTGCCAGCAGCTGGATGGAAGAGACCCAGTACTTC

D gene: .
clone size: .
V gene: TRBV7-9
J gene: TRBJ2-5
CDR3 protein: CASSLAGETQYF
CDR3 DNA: TGTGCCAGCAGCTTAGCGGGAGAGACCCAGTACTTC

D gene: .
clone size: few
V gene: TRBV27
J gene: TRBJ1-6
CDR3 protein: CASSFRGYNSPLHF
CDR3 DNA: TGTGCCAGCAGTTTCAGGGGCTATAATTCACCCCTCCACTTT

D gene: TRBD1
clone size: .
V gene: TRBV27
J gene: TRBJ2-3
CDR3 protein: CASSDRGGGTQYF
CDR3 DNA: TGTGCCAGCTCAGACAGGGGTGGGGGAACGCAGTATTTT

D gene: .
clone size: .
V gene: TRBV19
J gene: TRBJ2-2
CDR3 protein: CASTGFGELFF
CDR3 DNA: TGTGCCAGTACAGGTTTCGGGGAGCTGTTTTTT

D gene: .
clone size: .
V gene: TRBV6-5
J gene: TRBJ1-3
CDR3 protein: CASSYGNRFSGNTIYF
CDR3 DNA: TGTGCCAGCAGTTACGGGAACAGGTTCTCTGGAAACACCATATATTTT

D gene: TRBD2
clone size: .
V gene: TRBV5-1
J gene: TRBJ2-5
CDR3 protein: CASSSTTSGDQETQYF
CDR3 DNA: TGCGCCAGCAGCTCAACGACTAGCGGGGATCAAGAGACCCAGTACTTC

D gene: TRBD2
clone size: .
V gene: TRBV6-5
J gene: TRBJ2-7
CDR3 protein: CASSTGRDYSYEQYF
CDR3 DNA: TGTGCCAGCAGTACCGGAAGGGACTACTCCTACGAGCAGTACTTC

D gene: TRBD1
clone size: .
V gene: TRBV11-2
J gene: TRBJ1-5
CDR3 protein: CASSLETGSYQPQHF
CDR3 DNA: TGTGCCAGCAGCTTAGAGACAGGGTCCTATCAGCCCCAGCATTTT

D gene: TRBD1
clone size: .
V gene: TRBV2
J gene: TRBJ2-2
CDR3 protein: CASSYDRGYSTGELFF
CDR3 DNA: TGTGCCAGCAGTTATGACAGGGGGTATAGCACCGGGGAGCTGTTTTTT

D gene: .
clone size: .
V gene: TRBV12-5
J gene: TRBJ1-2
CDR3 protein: CASGLARVGGYTF
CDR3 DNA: TGTGCTAGTGGTTTGGCTAGAGTGGGGGGCTACACCTTC

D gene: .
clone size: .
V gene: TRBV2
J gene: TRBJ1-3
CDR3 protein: CASSESGSSGNTIYF
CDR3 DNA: TGTGCCAGCAGTGAGTCGGGGAGCTCTGGAAACACCATATATTTT

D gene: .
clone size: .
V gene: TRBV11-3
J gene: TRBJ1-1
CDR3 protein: CASSLGLNTEAFF
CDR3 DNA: TGTGCCAGCAGCTTAGGCCTGAACACTGAAGCTTTCTTT

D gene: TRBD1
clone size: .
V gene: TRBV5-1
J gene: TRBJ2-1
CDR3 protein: CASSLSRGQGSFHNEQFF
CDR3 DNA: TGCGCCAGCAGCTTGAGCCGGGGACAGGGAAGTTTCCACAATGAGCAGTTCTTC

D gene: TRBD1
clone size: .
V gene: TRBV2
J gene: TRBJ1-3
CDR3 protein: CASSEAGTGKPGNTIYF
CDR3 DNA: TGTGCCAGCAGTGAAGCCGGGACAGGGAAACCTGGAAACACCATATATTTT

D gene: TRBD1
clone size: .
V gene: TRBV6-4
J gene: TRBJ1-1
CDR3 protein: CASMDRKPEAFF
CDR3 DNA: TGTGCCAGCATGGACAGGAAACCTGAAGCTTTCTTT

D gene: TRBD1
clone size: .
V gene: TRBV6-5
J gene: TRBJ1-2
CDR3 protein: CASSSMTGKGRHF
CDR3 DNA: TGTGCCAGCAGCTCCATGACAGGGAAGGGCCGTCACTTC

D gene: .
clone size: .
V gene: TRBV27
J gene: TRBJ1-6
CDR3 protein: CASSLFGFQSSYNSPLHF
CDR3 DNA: TGTGCCAGCAGTTTATTTGGCTTCCAGAGCTCCTATAATTCACCCCTCCACTTT

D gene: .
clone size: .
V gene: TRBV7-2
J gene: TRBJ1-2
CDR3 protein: CASSLAFQGYGYTF
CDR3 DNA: TGTGCCAGCAGCTTAGCGTTTCAGGGGTATGGCTACACCTTC

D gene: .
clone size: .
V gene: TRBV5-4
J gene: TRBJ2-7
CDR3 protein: CASSLVFGELNEQYF
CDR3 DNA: TGTGCCAGCAGCTTGGTATTTGGGGAGCTGAACGAGCAGTACTTC

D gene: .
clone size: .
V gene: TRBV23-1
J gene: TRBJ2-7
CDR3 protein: CASSGQAGYEQYF
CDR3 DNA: TGCGCCAGCAGTGGGCAGGCCGGATACGAGCAGTACTTC

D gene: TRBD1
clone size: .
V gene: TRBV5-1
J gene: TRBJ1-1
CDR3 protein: CASSGTGGLNTEAFF
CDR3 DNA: TGCGCCAGCAGCGGGACAGGGGGCCTGAACACTGAAGCTTTCTTT

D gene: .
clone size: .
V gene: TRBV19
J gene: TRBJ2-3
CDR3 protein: CASQSSTDTQYF
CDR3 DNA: TGTGCCAGTCAGAGTAGCACAGATACGCAGTATTTT

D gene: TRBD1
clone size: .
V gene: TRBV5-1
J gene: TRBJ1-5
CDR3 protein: CASSPGTGAQPQHF
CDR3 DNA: TGCGCCAGCAGCCCCGGGACAGGGGCCCAGCCCCAGCATTTT

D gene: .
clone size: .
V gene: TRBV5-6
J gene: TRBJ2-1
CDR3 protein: CASSSWGSSYNEQFF
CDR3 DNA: TGTGCCAGCAGCTCATGGGGGAGCTCCTACAATGAGCAGTTCTTC

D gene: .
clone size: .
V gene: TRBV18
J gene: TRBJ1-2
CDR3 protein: CASSRDSQSYGYTF
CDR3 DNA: TGTGCCAGCTCACGGGACTCCCAGAGCTATGGCTACACCTTC

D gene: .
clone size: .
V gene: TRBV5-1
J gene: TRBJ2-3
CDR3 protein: CASSSWFRPGGAFRDDTQYF
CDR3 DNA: TGCGCCAGCAGCTCGTGGTTCCGTCCTGGCGGAGCCTTCCGAGATGATACGCAGTATTTT

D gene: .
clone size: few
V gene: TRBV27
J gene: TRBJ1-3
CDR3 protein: CASSQIGSNGNTIYF
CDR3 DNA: TGTGCCAGCAGTCAAATAGGGAGTAATGGAAACACCATATATTTT

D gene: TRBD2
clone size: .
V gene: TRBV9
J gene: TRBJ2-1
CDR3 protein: CASSVVGGRSPYNEQFF
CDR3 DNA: TGTGCCAGCAGCGTAGTGGGAGGGAGGTCCCCCTACAATGAGCAGTTCTTC

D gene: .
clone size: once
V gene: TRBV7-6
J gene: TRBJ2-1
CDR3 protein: CASSSPLGNSYNEQFF
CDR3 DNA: TGTGCCAGCAGCTCGCCGTTGGGGAACTCCTACAATGAGCAGTTCTTC

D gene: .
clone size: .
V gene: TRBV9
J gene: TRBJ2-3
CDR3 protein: CASSAGLSPGTDTQYF
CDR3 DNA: TGTGCCAGCAGCGCGGGACTTAGCCCGGGCACAGATACGCAGTATTTT

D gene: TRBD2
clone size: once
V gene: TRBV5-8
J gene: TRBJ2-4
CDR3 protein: CASSEPGLALAKNIQYF
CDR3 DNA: TGTGCCAGCAGCGAGCCGGGACTAGCGCTAGCCAAAAACATTCAGTACTTC

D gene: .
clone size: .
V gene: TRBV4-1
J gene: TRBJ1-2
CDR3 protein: CASSLEGGGTPGGYTF
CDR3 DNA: TGCGCCAGCAGCCTCGAGGGGGGCGGGACACCCGGTGGCTACACCTTC

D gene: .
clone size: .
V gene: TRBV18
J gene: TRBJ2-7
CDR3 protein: CASSPPSRYYEQYF
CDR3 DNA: TGTGCCAGCTCACCACCGTCTCGCTACTACGAGCAGTACTTC

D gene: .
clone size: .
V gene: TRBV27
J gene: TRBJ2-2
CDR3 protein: CASSLDLGGRGGTGELFF
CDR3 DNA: TGTGCCAGCAGTCTCGACCTCGGGGGGCGCGGTGGCACCGGGGAGCTGTTTTTT

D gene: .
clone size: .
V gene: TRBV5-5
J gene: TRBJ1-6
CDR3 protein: CASSSRRGEDSPLHF
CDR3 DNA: TGTGCCAGCAGCTCGAGAAGGGGAGAGGATTCACCCCTCCACTTT

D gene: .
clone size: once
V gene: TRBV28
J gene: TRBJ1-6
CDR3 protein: CASSSREGRSPLHF
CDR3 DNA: TGTGCCAGCAGCAGCAGGGAGGGAAGGTCACCCCTCCACTTT

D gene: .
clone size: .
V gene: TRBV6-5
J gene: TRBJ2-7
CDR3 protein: CASSYSNGALLGEQYF
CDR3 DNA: TGTGCCAGCAGTTACTCCAACGGGGCCCTACTGGGGGAGCAGTACTTC

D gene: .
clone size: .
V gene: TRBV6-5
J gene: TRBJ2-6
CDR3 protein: CATKADSLWANVLTF
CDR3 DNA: TGTGCCACCAAGGCTGACAGTCTCTGGGCCAACGTCCTGACTTTC

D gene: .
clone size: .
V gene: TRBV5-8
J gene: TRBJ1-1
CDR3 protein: CASSFRGLGMNTEAFF
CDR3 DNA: TGTGCCAGCAGCTTCAGAGGGCTGGGTATGAACACTGAAGCTTTCTTT

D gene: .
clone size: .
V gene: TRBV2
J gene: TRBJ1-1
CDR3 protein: CASSDSGGNTEAFF
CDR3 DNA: TGTGCCAGCAGTGATTCCGGGGGGAACACTGAAGCTTTCTTT

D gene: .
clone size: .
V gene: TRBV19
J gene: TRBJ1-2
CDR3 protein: CASRAYGDGVNYGYTF
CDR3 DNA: TGTGCCAGTAGGGCCTACGGGGACGGAGTTAACTATGGCTACACCTTC